Below, 2 T cell receptor beta chains from the same sample are listed, as sequenced in a study of blood T cell repertoires in COVID-19. The data were produced by immunoSEQ multiplex PCR, yet TCRdb's version contains in-frame clones alone and is incomplete. The sample has around 300,000 clones, about nine tenths seen once; the top ten hold approximately 0.94%. The sample comprised peripheral blood. The receptors originated from a woman in her forties who had recovered from COVID-19.

CDR3 protein: CASSQGDSSGWETQYF. The CDR3 nucleotides are TGTGCCAGCAGCCAAGGGGACAGCTCGGGATGGGAGACCCAGTACTTC. The chain recombines TRBV3-1 (or the pseudogene TRBV3-2) with TRBJ2-5; 7 bases are shared with TRBD1. The CDR3 extends over 16 amino acids. V trimming: 1 base; J trimming: 5 bases; junction bases outside the gene matches: 10. The germline CDR1 and CDR2 sequences are LGHDT and YNNKEL (reference sequence).

This clone came up once. The chain uses TRBV5-1 and TRBJ1-4, with D perhaps matching TRBD1 (6 bases). V lost 0 bases and J lost 7, with 10 bases in between. The CDR3 consists of 14 residues. In germline, CDR1 is SGHRS, CDR2 YFSETQ. Written as DNA, the CDR3 is TGCGCCAGCAGCTTGGTCACAGGGTCTGAAAAACTGTTTTTT. Amino acids: CASSLVTGSEKLFF.